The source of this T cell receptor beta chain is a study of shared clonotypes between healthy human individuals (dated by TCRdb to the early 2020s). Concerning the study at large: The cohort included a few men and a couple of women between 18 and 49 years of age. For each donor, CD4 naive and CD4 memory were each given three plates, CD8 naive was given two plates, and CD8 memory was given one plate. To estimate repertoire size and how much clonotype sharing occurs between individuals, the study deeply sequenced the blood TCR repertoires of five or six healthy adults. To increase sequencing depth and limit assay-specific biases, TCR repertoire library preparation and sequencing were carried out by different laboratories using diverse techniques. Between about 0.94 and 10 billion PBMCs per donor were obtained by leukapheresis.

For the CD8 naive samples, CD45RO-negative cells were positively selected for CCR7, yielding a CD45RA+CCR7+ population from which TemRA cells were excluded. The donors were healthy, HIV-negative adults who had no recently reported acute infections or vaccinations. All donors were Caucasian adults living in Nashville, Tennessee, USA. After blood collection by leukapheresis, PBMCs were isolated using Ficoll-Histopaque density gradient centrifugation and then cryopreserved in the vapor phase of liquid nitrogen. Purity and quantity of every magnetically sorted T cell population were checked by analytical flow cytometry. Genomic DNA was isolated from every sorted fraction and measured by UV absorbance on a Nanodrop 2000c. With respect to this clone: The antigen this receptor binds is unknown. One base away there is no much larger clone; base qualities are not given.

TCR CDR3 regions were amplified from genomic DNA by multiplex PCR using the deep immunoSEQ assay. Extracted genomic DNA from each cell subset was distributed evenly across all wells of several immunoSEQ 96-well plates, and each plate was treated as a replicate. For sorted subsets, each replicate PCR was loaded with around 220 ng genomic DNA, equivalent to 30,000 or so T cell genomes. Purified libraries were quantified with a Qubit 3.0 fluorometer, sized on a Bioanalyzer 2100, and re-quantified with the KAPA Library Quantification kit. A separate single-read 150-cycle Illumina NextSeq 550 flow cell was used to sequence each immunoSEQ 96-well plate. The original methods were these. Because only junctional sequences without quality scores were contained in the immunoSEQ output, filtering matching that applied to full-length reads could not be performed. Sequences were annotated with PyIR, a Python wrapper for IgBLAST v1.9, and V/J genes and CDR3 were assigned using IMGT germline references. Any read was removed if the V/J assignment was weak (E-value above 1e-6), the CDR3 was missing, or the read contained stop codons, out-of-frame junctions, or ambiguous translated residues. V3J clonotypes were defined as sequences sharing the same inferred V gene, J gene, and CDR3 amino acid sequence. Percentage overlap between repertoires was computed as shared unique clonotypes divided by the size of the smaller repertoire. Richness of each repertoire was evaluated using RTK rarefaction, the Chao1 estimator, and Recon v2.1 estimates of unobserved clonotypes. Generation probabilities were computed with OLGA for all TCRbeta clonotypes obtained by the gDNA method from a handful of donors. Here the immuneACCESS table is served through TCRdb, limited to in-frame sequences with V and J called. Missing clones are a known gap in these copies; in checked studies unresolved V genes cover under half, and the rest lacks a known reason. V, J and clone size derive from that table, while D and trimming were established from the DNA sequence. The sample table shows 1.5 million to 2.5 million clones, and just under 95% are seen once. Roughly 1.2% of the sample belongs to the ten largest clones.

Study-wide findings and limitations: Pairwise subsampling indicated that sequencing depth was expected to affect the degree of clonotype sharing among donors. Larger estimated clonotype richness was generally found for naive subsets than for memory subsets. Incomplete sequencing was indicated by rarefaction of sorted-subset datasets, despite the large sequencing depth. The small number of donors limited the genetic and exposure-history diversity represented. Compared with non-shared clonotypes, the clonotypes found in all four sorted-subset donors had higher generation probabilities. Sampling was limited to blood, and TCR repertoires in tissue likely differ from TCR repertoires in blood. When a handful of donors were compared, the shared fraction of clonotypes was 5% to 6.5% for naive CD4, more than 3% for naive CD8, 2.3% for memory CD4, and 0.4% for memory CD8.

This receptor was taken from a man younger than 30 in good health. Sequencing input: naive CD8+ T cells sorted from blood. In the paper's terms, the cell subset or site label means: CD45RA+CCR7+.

The encoded CDR3 is CASSSIHGGGKVYNEQFF. The nucleotides are TGTGCCAGCAGCTCTATACACGGGGGGGGCAAAGTCTACAATGAGCAGTTCTTC. The rearrangement joined TRBV7-2 to TRBJ2-1; 8 nucleotides in the junction match TRBD2. For this chain, trimming is 4 bases at the V end and 3 bases at the J end, and the number of junction bases without a gene match is 14. Looking up the germline V gene yields CDR1 SGHTA and CDR2 FQGNSA. The CDR3, from cysteine to phenylalanine, totals 18 residues. Just CDR3 DNA is preserved here, 54 bases in frame from base 1.